The sequence of this T cell receptor (beta chain) was determined in a study of blood T cell repertoires in COVID-19. Study overall: T cells, B-cell-depleted T cells, or PBMCs supplied cDNA or gDNA.

Germline V lookup: CDR1 SQVTM, CDR2 ANQGSEA. V was trimmed by 4 bases and J by 5 bases, leaving 20 bases between them. The CDR3 runs to 15 residues. Followed longitudinally, the Seattle patients had been enrolled during active infection. In the source study's methods: The assay estimated nucleated cells by amplifying reference gene primers. Produced via immunoSEQ multiplex PCR; TCRdb's table is partial and in-frame only. The D gene and trimming were derived from the DNA, and the V and J assignments and clone size from that table. Of about 290,000 clones in the sample, roughly 89% are singletons; the top ten hold 11%.

The genes are TRBV29-1 and TRBJ1-1; tentatively, D is TRBD1 (5 bases). This sequence was found in a young woman with COVID-19, enrolled during active disease. The material sequenced was peripheral blood. Here the CDR3 reads CSVAWSGRAKTEAFF. CDR3 DNA sequence: TGCAGCGTTGCTTGGTCGGGCAGGGCAAAGACTGAAGCTTTCTTT.